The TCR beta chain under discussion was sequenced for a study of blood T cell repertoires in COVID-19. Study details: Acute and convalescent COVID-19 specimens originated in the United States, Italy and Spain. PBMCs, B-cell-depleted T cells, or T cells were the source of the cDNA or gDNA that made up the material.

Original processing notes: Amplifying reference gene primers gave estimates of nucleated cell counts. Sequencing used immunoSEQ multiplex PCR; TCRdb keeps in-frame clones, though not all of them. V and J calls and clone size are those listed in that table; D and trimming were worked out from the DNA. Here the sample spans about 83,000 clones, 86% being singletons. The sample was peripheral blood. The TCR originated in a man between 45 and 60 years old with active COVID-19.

This chain's CDR3 is CASTLEGEQFF. The DNA of the CDR3 is TGTGCCAGCACCCTAGAGGGCGAGCAGTTCTTC. The genes are TRBV2 and TRBJ2-1; possibly TRBD2 for D (5 bases). With 7 bases removed from V and 10 bases from J, the gap between germline ends came to 11 bases. Germline CDR1 is SNHLY and CDR2 is FYNNEI. The CDR3 has 11 amino acids.